This T cell receptor (beta chain) was found in a study of blood T cell repertoires in COVID-19. Study-wide context: Both acute and convalescent COVID-19 samples were obtained from the United States, Italy and Spain.

Generated by immunoSEQ multiplex PCR, the TCRdb table keeps only in-frame clones and is missing some. The sample carries fewer than 300,000 clones, 80% to 95% recorded once. In germline, CDR1 is DFQATT, CDR2 SNEGSKA (reference sequence). CDR3 length: 15 residues. With V trimmed by 3 bases and J by 5 bases, 9 bases remained unmatched. Study members were between about 18 and 95 years old and lived in some 26 US regions. Participants' own reports of clinical history determined their cohort assignment. Cohort 3 donors were reported recovered after two negative PCRs, clearance, or symptom resolution. This receptor was identified in a woman in her 30s who had recovered from COVID-19. This chain uses TRBV20-1 with TRBJ2-5; 10 bases agree with TRBD2. Sequencing used PBMCs or T cells enriched from blood (not recorded which). This CDR3 is CSASTPQREGETQYF. The DNA for the CDR3 is TGCAGTGCTAGTACCCCACAGCGGGAGGGGGAGACCCAGTACTTC.